This TCR beta chain was identified in a study of cytomegalovirus exposure and HLA in healthy donors. Broader study findings: One variant, a missense change in DCLRE1C, was linked in a later analysis to TCR beta V- and J-gene trimming.

Turning to this clone: The antigen is not known.

From germline, CDR1 is SGDLS and CDR2 YYNGEE. Deletions cut 7 bases from V and 4 bases from J, with 24 bases between. The CDR3 spans 18 residues. PCR primers comprised 60 Vbeta and 13 Jbeta primers. TCRdb's table, derived via immunoSEQ multiplex PCR, lists solely in-frame clones and lacks some. The listing contains about 110,000 clones. This chain joins TRBV9 and TRBJ1-6; D is unclear. The sequenced sample was PBMCs. This clonotype was sampled from a man between 25 and 39 years old in good health and CMV-seronegative. Written as DNA, the CDR3 is TGTGCCAGCGGAGATCCGGAACGCCCCGGTCGGTATAATTCACCCCTCCACTTT. It codes for CASGDPERPGRYNSPLHF. Full variable domain (rest looked up from reference TRBV9 and TRBJ1-6): DSGVTQTPKHLITATGQRVTLRCSPRSGDLSVYWYQQSLDQGLQFLIQYYNGEERAKGNILERFSAQQFPDLHSELNLSSLELGDSALYFCASGDPERPGRYNSPLHFGNGTRLTVT.